This T cell receptor (beta chain) came from a study of OX40 agonist ivuxolimab in advanced cancers. Study outcomes and limitations: The investigators did not determine what antigen specificity the expanded peripheral T cells had. Clonal expansion from baseline to week 6 occurred in both CD4+ and CD8+ T cells. Low normalized T-cell clonal expansion was also seen in some nonresponders.

In the case of this clone: Its target is unknown.

CDR3 size: 15 residues. Trimming left V 7 bases short and J 0 bases short, with 14 bases between. The germline V gene encodes CDR1 LGHNT and CDR2 FRNRAP. Repertoires were generated with immunoSEQ multiplex PCR, while TCRdb's copy carries only in-frame clones and drops some. The table includes more than 15,000 clones, approximately 80% detected once. The specimen comprised CD4+ or CD8+ T cells sorted from blood, sampled in a trial of the OX40 agonist ivuxolimab. V gene TRBV12-5 combines with J gene TRBJ2-3; tentatively, D is TRBD2 (5 bases). This receptor was identified in an adult with an advanced solid tumor such as melanoma, head and neck, liver or kidney cancer. CDR3 protein: CASERIYPSTDTQYF. The CDR3 nucleotides read TGTGCTAGTGAGCGGATCTACCCCAGCACAGATACGCAGTATTTT.